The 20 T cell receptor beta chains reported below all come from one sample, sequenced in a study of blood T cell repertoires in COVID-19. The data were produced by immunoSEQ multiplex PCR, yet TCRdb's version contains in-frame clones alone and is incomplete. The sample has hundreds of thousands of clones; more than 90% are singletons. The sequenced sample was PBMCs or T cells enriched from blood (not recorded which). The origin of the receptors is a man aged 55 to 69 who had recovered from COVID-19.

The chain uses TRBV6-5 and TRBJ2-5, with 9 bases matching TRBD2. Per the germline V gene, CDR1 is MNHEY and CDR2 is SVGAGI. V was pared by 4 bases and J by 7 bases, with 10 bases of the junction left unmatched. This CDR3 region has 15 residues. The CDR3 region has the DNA TGTGCCAGCAGTTCCACCCGGGCGGGAGGGGGGACCCAGTACTTC. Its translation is CASSSTRAGGGTQYF.

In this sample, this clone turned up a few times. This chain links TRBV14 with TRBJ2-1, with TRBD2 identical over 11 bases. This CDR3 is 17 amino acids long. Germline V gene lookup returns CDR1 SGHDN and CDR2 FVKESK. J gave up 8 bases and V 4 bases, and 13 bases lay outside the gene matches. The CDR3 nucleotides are TGTGCCAGCAGCCCTTACCGACTAGCGGGGTCGAGAGATGAGCAGTTCTTC. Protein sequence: CASSPYRLAGSRDEQFF.

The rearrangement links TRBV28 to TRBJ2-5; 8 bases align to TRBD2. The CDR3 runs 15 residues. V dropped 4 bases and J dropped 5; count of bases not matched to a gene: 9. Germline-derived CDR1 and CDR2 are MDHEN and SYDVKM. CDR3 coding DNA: TGTGCCAGCAGTTCACACAGCGGGAGTGCGGAGACCCAGTACTTC. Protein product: CASSSHSGSAETQYF.

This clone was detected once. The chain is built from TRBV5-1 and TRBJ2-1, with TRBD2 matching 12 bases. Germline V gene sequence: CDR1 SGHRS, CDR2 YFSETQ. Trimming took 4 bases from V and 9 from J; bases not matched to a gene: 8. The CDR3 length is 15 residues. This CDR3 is CASSMLAGGPAEQFF. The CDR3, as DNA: TGCGCCAGCAGCATGCTAGCGGGAGGGCCGGCTGAGCAGTTCTTC.

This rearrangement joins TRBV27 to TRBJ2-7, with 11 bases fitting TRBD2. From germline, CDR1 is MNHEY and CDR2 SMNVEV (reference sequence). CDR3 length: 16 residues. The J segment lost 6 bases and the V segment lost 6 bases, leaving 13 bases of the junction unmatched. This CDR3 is CASSPQLAGARTEQYF. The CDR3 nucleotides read TGTGCCAGCAGCCCCCAACTAGCGGGGGCTAGGACCGAGCAGTACTTC.

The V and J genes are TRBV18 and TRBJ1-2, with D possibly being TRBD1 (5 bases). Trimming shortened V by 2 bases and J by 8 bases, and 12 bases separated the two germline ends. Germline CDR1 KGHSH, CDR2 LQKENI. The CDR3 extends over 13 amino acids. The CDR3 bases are TGTGCCAGCTCACCAAGGGGAGGAGGCGGCTACACCTTC. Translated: CASSPRGGGGYTF.

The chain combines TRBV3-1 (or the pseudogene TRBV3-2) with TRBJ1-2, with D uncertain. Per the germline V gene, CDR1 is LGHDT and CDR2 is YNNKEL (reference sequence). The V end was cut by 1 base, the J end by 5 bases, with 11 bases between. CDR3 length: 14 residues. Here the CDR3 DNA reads TGTGCCAGCAGCCAAGTATCCGGGGAATATGGCTACACCTTC. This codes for CASSQVSGEYGYTF.

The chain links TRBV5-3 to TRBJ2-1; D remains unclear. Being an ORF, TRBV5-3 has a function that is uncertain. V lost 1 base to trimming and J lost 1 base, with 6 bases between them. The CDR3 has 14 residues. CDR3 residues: CARSLCSSYNEQFF. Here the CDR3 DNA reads TGTGCCAGAAGCTTGTGTTCATCCTACAATGAGCAGTTCTTC.

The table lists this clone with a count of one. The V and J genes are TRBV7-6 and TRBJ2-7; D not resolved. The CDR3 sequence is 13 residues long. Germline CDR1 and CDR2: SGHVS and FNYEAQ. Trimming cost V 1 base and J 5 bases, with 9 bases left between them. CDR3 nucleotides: TGTGCCAGCAGCTTAGGTACAGTTCACGAGCAGTACTTC. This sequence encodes CASSLGTVHEQYF.

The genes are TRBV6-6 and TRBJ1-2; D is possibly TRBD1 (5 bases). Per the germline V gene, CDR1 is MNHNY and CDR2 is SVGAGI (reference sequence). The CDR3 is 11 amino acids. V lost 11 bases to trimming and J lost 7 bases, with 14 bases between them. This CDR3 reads CASSPRVGYTF. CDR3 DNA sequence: TGTGCCTCTTCCCCCAGGGTTGGCTACACCTTC.

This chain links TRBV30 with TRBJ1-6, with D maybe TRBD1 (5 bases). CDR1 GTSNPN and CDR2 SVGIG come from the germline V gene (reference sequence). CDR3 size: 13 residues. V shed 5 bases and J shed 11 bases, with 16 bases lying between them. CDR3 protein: CAWSVKGSAPLHF. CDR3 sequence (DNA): TGTGCCTGGTCGGTGAAGGGGTCGGCACCCCTCCACTTT.

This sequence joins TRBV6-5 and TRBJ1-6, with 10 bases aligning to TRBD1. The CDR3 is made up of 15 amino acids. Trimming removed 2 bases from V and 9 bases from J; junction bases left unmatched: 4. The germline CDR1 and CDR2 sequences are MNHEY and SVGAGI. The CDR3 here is CASSYMGQGSSPLHF. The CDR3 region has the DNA TGTGCCAGCAGTTACATGGGACAGGGGTCTTCACCCCTCCACTTT.

This chain's CDR3 is CASSFLRYVAFF. In DNA form, the CDR3 reads TGTGCCAGCAGTTTTTTACGGTACGTAGCTTTCTTT. The V call is TRBV12-3 or TRBV12-4, the J call TRBJ1-1; no clear D gene. The CDR3 extends over 12 amino acids. V lost 3 bases and J 10 bases, leaving 12 bases between the germline ends.

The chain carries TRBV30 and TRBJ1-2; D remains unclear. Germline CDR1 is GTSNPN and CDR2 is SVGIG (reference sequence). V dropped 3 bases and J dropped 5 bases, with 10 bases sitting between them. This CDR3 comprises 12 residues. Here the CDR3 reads CAWSFGFYGYTF. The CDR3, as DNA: TGTGCCTGGAGCTTCGGGTTTTATGGCTACACCTTC.

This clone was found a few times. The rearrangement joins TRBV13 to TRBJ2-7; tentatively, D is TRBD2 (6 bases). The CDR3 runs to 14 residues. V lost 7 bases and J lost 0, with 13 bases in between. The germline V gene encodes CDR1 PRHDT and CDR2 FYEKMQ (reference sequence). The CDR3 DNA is TGTGCCAGCACCGTGGGAGGTAGCTCCTACGAGCAGTACTTC. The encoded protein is CASTVGGSSYEQYF.

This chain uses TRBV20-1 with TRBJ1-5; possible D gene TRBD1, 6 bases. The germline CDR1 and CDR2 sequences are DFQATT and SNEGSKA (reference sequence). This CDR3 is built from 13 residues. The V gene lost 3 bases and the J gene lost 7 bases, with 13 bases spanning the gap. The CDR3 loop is CSASSTRGQPQHF. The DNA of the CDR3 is TGCAGTGCTAGTTCTACCAGGGGACAGCCCCAGCATTTT.

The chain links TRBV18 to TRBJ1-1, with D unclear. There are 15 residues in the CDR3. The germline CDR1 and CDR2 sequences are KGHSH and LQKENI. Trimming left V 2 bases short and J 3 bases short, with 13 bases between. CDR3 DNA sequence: TGTGCCAGCTCACCATTGGCGGTCCTTGACACTGAAGCTTTCTTT. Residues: CASSPLAVLDTEAFF.

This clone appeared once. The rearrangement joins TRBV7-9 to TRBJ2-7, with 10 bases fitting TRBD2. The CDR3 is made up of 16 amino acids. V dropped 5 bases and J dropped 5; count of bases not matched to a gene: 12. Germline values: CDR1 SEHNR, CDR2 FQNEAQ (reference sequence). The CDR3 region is CASSRWGASGSDEQYF. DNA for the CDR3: TGTGCCAGCAGCCGCTGGGGGGCTAGCGGGAGTGACGAGCAGTACTTC.

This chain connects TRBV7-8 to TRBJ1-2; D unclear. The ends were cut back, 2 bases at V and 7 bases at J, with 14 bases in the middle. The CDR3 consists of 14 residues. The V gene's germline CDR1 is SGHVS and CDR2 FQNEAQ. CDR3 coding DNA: TGTGCCAGCAGCTTAAGGGAGGGATCGGCTGGCTACACCTTC. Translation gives CASSLREGSAGYTF.

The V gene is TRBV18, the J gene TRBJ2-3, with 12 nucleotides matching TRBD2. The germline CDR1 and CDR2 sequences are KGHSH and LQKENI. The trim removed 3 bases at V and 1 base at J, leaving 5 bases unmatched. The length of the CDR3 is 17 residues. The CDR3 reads CASSPSGLAGRTDTQYF. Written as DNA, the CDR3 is TGTGCCAGCTCACCTTCGGGACTAGCGGGCCGCACAGATACGCAGTATTTT.